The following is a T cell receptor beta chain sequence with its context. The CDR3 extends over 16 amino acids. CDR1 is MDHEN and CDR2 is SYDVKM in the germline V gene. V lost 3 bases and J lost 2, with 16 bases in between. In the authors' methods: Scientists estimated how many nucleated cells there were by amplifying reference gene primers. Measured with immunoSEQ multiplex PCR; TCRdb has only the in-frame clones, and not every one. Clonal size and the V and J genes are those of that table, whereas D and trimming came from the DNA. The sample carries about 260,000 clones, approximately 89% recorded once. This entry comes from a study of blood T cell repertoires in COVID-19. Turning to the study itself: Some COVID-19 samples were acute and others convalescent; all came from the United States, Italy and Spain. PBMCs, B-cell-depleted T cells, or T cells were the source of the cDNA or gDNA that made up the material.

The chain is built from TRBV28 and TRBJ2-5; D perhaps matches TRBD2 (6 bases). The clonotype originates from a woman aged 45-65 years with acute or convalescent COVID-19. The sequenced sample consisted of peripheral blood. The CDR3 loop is CASSFRDFLIQETQYF. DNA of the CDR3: TGTGCCAGCAGTTTTCGGGACTTTCTAATACAAGAGACCCAGTACTTC.